The next 17 T cell receptor beta chains were all read from a single sample in a study of blood T cell repertoires in COVID-19. Clones were sequenced by immunoSEQ multiplex PCR, and TCRdb holds only the in-frame ones, with some missing. The data hold roughly 160,000 clones, with approximately 81% observed a single time. The sequenced sample was peripheral blood. These receptors all stem from a man aged 35 to 55 with acute or convalescent COVID-19.

The chain couples TRBV9 to TRBJ2-3; possibly TRBD1 for D (6 bases). This CDR3 has 16 residues. Germline V gives CDR1 SGDLS, CDR2 YYNGEE. The V and J ends lost 0 bases and 6 bases respectively, with 17 bases between them. Here the CDR3 reads CASSVGWGRPVDTQYF. DNA for the CDR3: TGTGCCAGCAGCGTAGGGTGGGGGCGACCCGTGGATACGCAGTATTTT.

The chain is built from TRBV7-8 and TRBJ2-7, with a tentative D call TRBD1 (6 bases). This CDR3 contains 13 residues. Germline V gives CDR1 SGHVS, CDR2 FQNEAQ. Trimming stripped 4 bases from V and 4 bases from J, with 11 bases between. The CDR3 DNA follows: TGTGCCAGCAGCTACAGGGAAGAATACGAGCAGTACTTC. Translating gives CASSYREEYEQYF.

This clone was observed a handful of times. The J gene is TRBJ2-3, the V gene TRBV11-2, with 9 nucleotides matching TRBD2. The germline V gene encodes CDR1 SGHAT and CDR2 FQNNGV. There are 15 residues in the CDR3. Trimming cost V 3 bases and J 1 base; bases outside gene matches: 2. CDR3 sequence reads: CASSFRLAGTDTQYF. The CDR3 coding sequence is TGTGCCAGCAGCTTTAGACTAGCGGGCACAGATACGCAGTATTTT.

The V and J genes are TRBV2 and TRBJ1-1, with D possibly being TRBD1 (5 bases). In germline, CDR1 is SNHLY, CDR2 FYNNEI. This CDR3 region has 11 residues. The CDR3 DNA reads as TGTGCTTGGGGCGACCATTCTGAAGCTTTCTTT. Translation gives CAWGDHSEAFF.

The chain links TRBV5-1 to TRBJ1-1, with 8 bases that match TRBD1. The trim removed 4 bases at V and 6 bases at J, leaving 8 bases unmatched. CDR1 and CDR2 from the germline V gene are SGHRS and YFSETQ. This CDR3 contains 14 residues. The CDR3 here is CASSRGQGVPEAFF. The CDR3, as DNA: TGCGCCAGCAGCCGCGGACAGGGAGTGCCTGAAGCTTTCTTT.

This clone was seen once. The chain carries TRBV4-1 and TRBJ1-6; D is unclear. This CDR3 region has 13 residues. Germline loops: CDR1 MGHRA, CDR2 YSYEKL. Between the trimmed V and J ends, which lost 5 bases and 9 bases, there was a span of 11 bases. The CDR3 loop is CASSNQISSPLHF. CDR3 bases: TGCGCCAGCAGCAACCAGATCAGTTCACCCCTCCACTTT.

This clone was recorded once. The rearrangement uses TRBV18 and TRBJ1-1; 7 bases map to TRBD1. V shed 5 bases, J shed 5 bases, and the junction held 8 bases outside the gene matches. Germline lookup yields CDR1 KGHSH and CDR2 LQKENI. This CDR3 is built from 14 residues. CDR3 DNA: TGTGCCAGCTCATCACAGGGGCTCCAGACTGAAGCTTTCTTT. Residues: CASSSQGLQTEAFF.

This chain connects TRBV3-1 (or the pseudogene TRBV3-2) to TRBJ2-2; 7 bases match TRBD1. CDR1 is LGHDT, CDR2 YNNKEL, per germline (reference sequence). This CDR3 comprises 15 residues. After removal of 5 bases from V and 0 bases from J, the junction contained 3 bases not matched to a gene. The CDR3 sequence is CASSNRGPNTGELFF. CDR3 in DNA: TGTGCCAGCAGCAACAGGGGACCGAACACCGGGGAGCTGTTTTTT.

This chain links TRBV19 with TRBJ2-7; D is uncertain. The CDR3 is 12 residues long. V was shortened by 6 bases and J by 5 bases, with 11 bases between the two germline ends. The germline gives CDR1 LNHDA, CDR2 SQIVND (reference sequence). The CDR3 reads CASRTLGHEQYF. DNA for the CDR3: TGTGCCAGTAGGACCCTGGGCCACGAGCAGTACTTC.

This rearrangement joins TRBV7-2 to TRBJ2-3; D might be TRBD2 (6 bases). Germline V gene lookup returns CDR1 SGHTA and CDR2 FQGNSA. The length of the CDR3 is 15 residues. V lost 0 bases to trimming and J lost 3 bases, with 10 bases between them. The CDR3 region has the DNA TGTGCCAGCAGCTTAGCGGGGGGAGCAACAGATACGCAGTATTTT. Amino acids: CASSLAGGATDTQYF.

This chain joins TRBV9 and TRBJ1-3; D unresolved. The CDR3 is made up of 17 amino acids. V lost 0 bases to trimming and J lost 0 bases, with 13 bases between them. CDR1 is SGDLS and CDR2 is YYNGEE in the germline V gene. DNA of the CDR3: TGTGCCAGCAGCGTAGTCAGACGGAGGGTCTCTGGAAACACCATATATTTT. It translates to CASSVVRRRVSGNTIYF.

J is TRBJ1-2 and V is TRBV25-1; TRBD1 might be the D (5 bases). V was shortened by 2 bases and J by 4 bases, with 11 bases between the two germline ends. Germline V gene sequence: CDR1 MGHDK, CDR2 SYGVNS. This CDR3 has 14 residues. DNA for the CDR3: TGTGCCAGCAGTGAAATTGGGGGGAGCTATGGCTACACCTTC. Translated, it gives CASSEIGGSYGYTF.

The gene calls are TRBV30 and TRBJ2-7; perhaps TRBD2 as D (6 bases). The germline gives CDR1 GTSNPN, CDR2 SVGIG (reference sequence). V shed 5 bases and J shed 7 bases, with 15 bases lying between them. CDR3 length equals 12 residues. The CDR3 sequence: CAWAKGGGEQYF. CDR3 nucleotide sequence: TGTGCCTGGGCTAAGGGAGGTGGGGAGCAGTACTTC.

The V call is TRBV1, the J call TRBJ1-2; the DNA was not compared with TRBD1, the D call given in the table. TRBV1 is a pseudogene segment. This CDR3 comprises 14 residues. The CDR3 DNA sequence: TGCACCAGCAGCCAAGACGGGACAGTCTATGGCTACACCTTC. Translated: CTSSQDGTVYGYTF.

The J gene is TRBJ1-2, the V gene TRBV28; 7 bases are shared with TRBD1. The germline V gene encodes CDR1 MDHEN and CDR2 SYDVKM. V shed 6 bases, J shed 3 bases, and the junction held 7 bases outside the gene matches. The CDR3 length is 14 residues. The CDR3 is CASRRQGEDYGYTF. CDR3 in DNA: TGTGCCAGCAGACGACAGGGAGAGGACTATGGCTACACCTTC.

A note on this clone: This same CDR3 is encoded by further DNA sequences in the sample. The CDR3 sequence is CASSPGVNTEAFF. As DNA, the CDR3 is TGCGCCAGCAGTCCCGGGGTGAACACTGAAGCTTTCTTT. The chain uses TRBV5-1 and TRBJ1-1; D not resolved. CDR1 is SGHRS, CDR2 YFSETQ, per germline. The CDR3 is made up of 13 amino acids. Between the trimmed V and J ends, which lost 5 bases and 0 bases, there was a span of 8 bases. The complete variable domain, with remaining parts taken from reference TRBV5-1 and TRBJ1-1, reads KAGVTQTPRYLIKTRGQQVTLSCSPISGHRSVSWYQQTPGQGLQFLFEYFSETQRNKGNFPGRFSGRQFSNSRSEMNVSTLELGDSALYLCASSPGVNTEAFFGQGTRLTVV.

The genes are TRBV7-2 and TRBJ2-7, with TRBD1 matching 8 bases. V shed 0 bases and J 3 bases; nucleotides not matched to a gene: 4. Germline CDR1 reads SGHTA; CDR2 reads FQGNSA. This CDR3 comprises 15 residues. The CDR3 nucleotides are TGTGCCAGCAGCTTAGCGGGACAGGAGTACTACGAGCAGTACTTC. The encoded protein is CASSLAGQEYYEQYF. The whole variable domain, remainder taken from reference TRBV7-2 and TRBJ2-7, is GAGVSQSPSNKVTEKGKDVELRCDPISGHTALYWYRQSLGQGLEFLIYFQGNSAPDKSGLPSDRFSAERTGGSVSTLTIQRTQQEDSAVYLCASSLAGQEYYEQYFGPGTRLTVT.